This T cell receptor beta chain was identified in a study of blood T cell repertoires in COVID-19. Study overall: From T cells, B-cell-depleted T cells, or PBMCs came the material, which was cDNA or gDNA.

In the authors' methods: How many nucleated cells were present was estimated from reference gene primer amplification. The assay was immunoSEQ multiplex PCR, and TCRdb's table has in-frame clones only and misses some. V and J calls and clone size are those listed in that table; D and trimming were worked out from the DNA. The sample contains approximately 84,000 clones, roughly nine tenths of which appear only once. There are 15 residues in the CDR3. Germline trimming cut 7 bases from V and 9 bases from J; bases unmatched to any gene: 13. Germline V gene data show CDR1 as LNHDA and CDR2 as SQIVND (reference sequence).

This clonotype was obtained from a human donor with active COVID-19. The donor label of this sample is uncertain. The gene calls are TRBV19 and TRBJ2-1; 9 nucleotides match TRBD2. Sequencing input: peripheral blood. The CDR3 protein is CASTPSAGGGLEQFF. The CDR3 DNA sequence: TGTGCCAGTACCCCGAGTGCGGGGGGGGGCCTTGAGCAGTTCTTC.